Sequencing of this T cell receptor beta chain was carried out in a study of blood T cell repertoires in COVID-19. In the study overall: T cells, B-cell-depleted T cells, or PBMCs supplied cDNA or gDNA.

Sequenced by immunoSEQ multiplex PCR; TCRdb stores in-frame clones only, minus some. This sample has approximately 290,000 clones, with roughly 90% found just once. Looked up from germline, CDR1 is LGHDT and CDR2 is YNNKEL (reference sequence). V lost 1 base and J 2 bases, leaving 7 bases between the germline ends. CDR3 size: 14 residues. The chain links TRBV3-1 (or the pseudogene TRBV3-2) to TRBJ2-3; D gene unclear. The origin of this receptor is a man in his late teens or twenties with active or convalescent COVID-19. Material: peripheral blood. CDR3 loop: CASSQVQSTDTQYF. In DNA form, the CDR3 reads TGTGCCAGCAGCCAAGTACAGTCCACAGATACGCAGTATTTT.